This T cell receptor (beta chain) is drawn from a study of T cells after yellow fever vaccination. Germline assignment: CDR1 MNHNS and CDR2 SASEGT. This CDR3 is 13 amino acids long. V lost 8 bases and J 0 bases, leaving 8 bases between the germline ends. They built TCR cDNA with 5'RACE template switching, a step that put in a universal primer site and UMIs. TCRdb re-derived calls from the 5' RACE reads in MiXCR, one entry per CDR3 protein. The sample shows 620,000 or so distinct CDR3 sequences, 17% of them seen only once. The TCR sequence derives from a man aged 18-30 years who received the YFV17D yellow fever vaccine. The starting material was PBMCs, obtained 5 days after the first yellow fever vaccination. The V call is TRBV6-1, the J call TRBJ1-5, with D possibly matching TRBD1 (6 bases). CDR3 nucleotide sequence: TGTGCCAGCGGACAGTTTAGCAATCAGCCCCAGCATTTT. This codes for CASGQFSNQPQHF.